This T cell receptor beta chain was captured in a study of T cells in Graves' hyperthyroidism and ophthalmopathy. Patients aged 18 to 65 had newly diagnosed hyperthyroidism of under 2 months' duration. There were TCR beta CDR3 regions amplified from RNA transcripts. HTBI primers drove first-round RT-PCR of the TCR CDR3. TCRdb analysed the multiplex PCR reads with MiXCR anew, one entry per CDR3 protein. The repertoire holds approximately 200,000 distinct CDR3 sequences, with approximately 20% as singletons. This clonotype came up many times. Germline V CDR1 and CDR2: MNHEY, SMNVEV (reference sequence). The CDR3 has 13 residues. V was clipped by 8 bases and J by 7 bases; unmatched bases: 9.

This TCR was recovered from a man aged 35 to 55 with Graves' hyperthyroidism. The sequencing sample was made of blood. The chain joins TRBV27 to TRBJ2-5; 8 positions match TRBD2. The CDR3 DNA is TGTGCCAGCGGGAGCGGGGGCTTGGGGACCCAGTACTTC. Protein product: CASGSGGLGTQYF.